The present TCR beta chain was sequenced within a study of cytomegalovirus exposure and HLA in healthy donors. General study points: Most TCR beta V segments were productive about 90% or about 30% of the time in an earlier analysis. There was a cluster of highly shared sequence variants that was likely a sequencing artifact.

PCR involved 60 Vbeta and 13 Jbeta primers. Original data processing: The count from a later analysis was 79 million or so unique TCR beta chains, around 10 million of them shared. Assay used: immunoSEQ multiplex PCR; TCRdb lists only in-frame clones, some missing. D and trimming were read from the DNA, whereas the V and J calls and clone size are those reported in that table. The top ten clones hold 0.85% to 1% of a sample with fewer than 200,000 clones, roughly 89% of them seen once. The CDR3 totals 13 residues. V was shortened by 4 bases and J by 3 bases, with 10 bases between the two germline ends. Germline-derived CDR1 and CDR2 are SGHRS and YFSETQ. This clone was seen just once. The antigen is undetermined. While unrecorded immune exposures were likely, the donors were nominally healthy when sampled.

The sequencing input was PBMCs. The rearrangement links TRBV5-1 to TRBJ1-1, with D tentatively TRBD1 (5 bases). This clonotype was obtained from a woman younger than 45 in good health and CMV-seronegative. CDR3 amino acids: CASSPDIHTEAFF. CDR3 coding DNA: TGCGCCAGCAGCCCGGACATTCACACTGAAGCTTTCTTT.